This TCR beta chain was obtained from a study of blood T cell repertoires in COVID-19. Across the study: T cells, B-cell-depleted T cells, or PBMCs provided the cDNA or gDNA that served as material.

The V and J ends lost 7 bases and 9 bases respectively, with 10 bases between them. The CDR3 runs 11 residues. TCRdb's table, derived via immunoSEQ multiplex PCR, lists solely in-frame clones and lacks some. The data contain under 250,000 clones, approximately 86% of them singletons. This chain uses TRBV12-3 or TRBV12-4 with TRBJ1-5; D is unresolved. Input material: peripheral blood. The sequence came from a woman aged 65 to 85 with active or convalescent COVID-19. Here the CDR3 DNA reads TGTGCCAGCACCCTCGAGGGGCCCCAGCATTTT. This sequence encodes CASTLEGPQHF.